This TCR beta chain was sequenced for a study of T cell responses to AZD1222 COVID-19 vaccine. Libraries were prepared by immunoSEQ multiplex PCR; TCRdb keeps only in-frame clonotypes and omits some of them. The sample records 120,000 to 150,000 clones, around 90% being singletons. This clone appeared a few times. What it binds is unknown. Germline V gene data show CDR1 as LNHDA and CDR2 as SQIVND (reference sequence). The CDR3 length is 14 residues. V was pared by 7 bases and J by 6 bases, with 15 bases between. Study observations and caveats: Of spike-specific TCRs, nearly half reportedly target regions left unmutated in variants.

The specimen comprised peripheral blood, sampled 28 days after the second AZD1222 dose. The sequence was collected from an adult who received the AZD1222 COVID-19 vaccine. V usage is TRBV19 and J usage is TRBJ1-4; D uncertain. This CDR3 reads CASTLVGRDEKLFF. CDR3 nucleotide sequence: TGTGCCAGTACCCTCGTAGGGCGGGATGAAAAACTGTTTTTT. The full variable domain, in which reference TRBV19 and TRBJ1-4 provide the parts outside the CDR3, is DGGITQSPKYLFRKEGQNVTLSCEQNLNHDAMYWYRQDPGQGLRLIYYSQIVNDFQKGDIAEGYSVSREKKESFPLTVTSAQKNPTAFYLCASTLVGRDEKLFFGSGTQLSVL.